What follows are 32 T cell receptor beta chains derived from one specimen sequenced in a study of Ad26.COV2.S vaccination and SARS-CoV-2 variants. The treatment is: around 19 received Ad26.COV2.S at low or high dose, single or two shots; roughly five received placebo; per-sample allocation not given. All samples were drawn on day 63, counting from the first vaccine or placebo injection. The data were produced by immunoSEQ multiplex PCR, yet TCRdb's version contains in-frame clones alone and is incomplete. The repertoire holds 350,000 to 400,000 clones, approximately 90% seen once, with under 3.5% in the top ten. Sample: peripheral blood, taken in a trial of Ad26.COV2.S vaccine versus placebo. The origin of the receptors is a person between 18 and 65 years old who received the Ad26.COV2.S COVID-19 vaccine or a placebo.

V gene TRBV7-9 combines with J gene TRBJ2-7; TRBD2 aligns across 7 bases. The J segment lost 5 bases and the V segment lost 5 bases, leaving 21 bases of the junction unmatched. The CDR3 sequence is 18 residues long. The germline gives CDR1 SEHNR, CDR2 FQNEAQ (reference sequence). In DNA form, the CDR3 reads TGTGCCAGCAGCCCCCCCGGCAGCGGGGCGGCCTTGCGGGACGAGCAGTACTTC. It encodes CASSPPGSGAALRDEQYF.

CDR3 coding DNA: TGTGCCAGCAGCCCAACGAGTACAGGAGGCCGCTACGAGCAGTACTTC. Residues: CASSPTSTGGRYEQYF. The genes are TRBV3-1 (or the pseudogene TRBV3-2) and TRBJ2-7; D is possibly TRBD1 or TRBD2 (5 bases each). The CDR3 consists of 16 residues. Deletions cut 4 bases from V and 3 bases from J, with 19 bases between. CDR1 is LGHDT and CDR2 is YNNKEL in the germline V gene (reference sequence).

This chain connects TRBV5-1 to TRBJ1-1, with TRBD1 as a possible D gene (5 bases). Germline CDR1 is SGHRS and CDR2 is YFSETQ. The CDR3 has 15 amino acids. The V end was cut by 0 bases, the J end by 3 bases, with 12 bases between. The CDR3, as DNA: TGCGCCAGCAGCTTGGAGTTTTTAGGGGACACTGAAGCTTTCTTT. It encodes CASSLEFLGDTEAFF.

J is TRBJ1-1 and V is TRBV6-6; D not certain. The CDR3 is 13 amino acids. Germline V CDR1 and CDR2: MNHNY, SVGAGI (reference sequence). In nucleotides, the CDR3 is TGTGTTGGCAAAGGGCAGAGCTACACTGAAGCTTTCTTT. Translating it yields CVGKGQSYTEAFF.

The V gene is TRBV21-1, the J gene TRBJ1-1; the tabulated D call, TRBD1, remains unverified against the DNA. TRBV21-1 is reported as a pseudogene. The CDR3 length is 11 residues. The CDR3 here is CASTFTGAAFF. CDR3 coding DNA: TGTGCCAGCACCTTCACAGGGGCGGCTTTCTTT.

The V call is TRBV5-1, the J call TRBJ1-3; the match to TRBD1 covers 8 bases. The CDR3 contains 15 residues. Germline V gives CDR1 SGHRS, CDR2 YFSETQ. V lost 3 bases, J lost 0 bases, and 2 bases stayed unmatched. CDR3 sequence: CASSSTGVSGNTIYF. CDR3 DNA sequence: TGCGCCAGCAGCTCGACAGGGGTCTCTGGAAACACCATATATTTT.

This clone was recorded once. The CDR3 region has the DNA TGTGCCAGCAGCTTATCGGCGGAAACCGGGGAGCTGTTTTTT. Its protein product is CASSLSAETGELFF. The chain combines TRBV11-3 with TRBJ2-2; D uncertain. V shed 2 bases and J shed 5 bases, with 9 bases lying between them. Germline V gives CDR1 SGHNT, CDR2 YENEEA. The CDR3 runs 14 residues.

V and J are TRBV2 and TRBJ1-3, with a possible D match to TRBD1 (6 bases). Trimming removed 3 bases from V and 5 bases from J, with 14 bases in between. CDR3 length: 15 amino acids. Germline V gives CDR1 SNHLY, CDR2 FYNNEI. The CDR3 region has the DNA TGTGCCAGCAGTGACTTTGGGGGACACAGAAACACCATATATTTT. Amino acids: CASSDFGGHRNTIYF.

The chain carries TRBV7-2 and TRBJ2-7; 7 nucleotides agree with TRBD2. This CDR3 has 15 residues. Germline V gene lookup returns CDR1 SGHTA and CDR2 FQGNSA. V trimming: 5 bases; J trimming: 5 bases; junction bases outside the gene matches: 12. The CDR3: CASSISLLGGNEQYF. DNA for the CDR3: TGTGCCAGCAGCATCTCCCTACTGGGGGGGAACGAGCAGTACTTC. Full variable domain (remainder filled in from reference TRBV7-2 and TRBJ2-7): GAGVSQSPSNKVTEKGKDVELRCDPISGHTALYWYRQSLGQGLEFLIYFQGNSAPDKSGLPSDRFSAERTGGSVSTLTIQRTQQEDSAVYLCASSISLLGGNEQYFGPGTRLTVT.

This clone was detected once. The chain couples TRBV15 to TRBJ2-3, with D possibly matching TRBD2 (5 bases). The CDR3 length is 14 residues. Trimming cost V 5 bases and J 4 bases, with 13 bases left between them. Germline-derived CDR1 and CDR2 are LNHNV and YYDKDF (reference sequence). The CDR3 is CATSEGSRPDTQYF. Here the CDR3 DNA reads TGTGCCACCAGCGAGGGTTCCCGTCCAGATACGCAGTATTTT.

The chain joins TRBV27 to TRBJ1-2, with TRBD1 identical over 10 bases. Losses at the gene ends were 8 bases for V and 7 bases for J; bases not matched to a gene: 4. The CDR3 spans 12 residues. CDR1 and CDR2 from the germline V gene are MNHEY and SMNVEV (reference sequence). This CDR3 is CASLDRGGGYTF. DNA for the CDR3: TGTGCCAGCTTGGACAGGGGGGGTGGCTACACCTTC.

CDR3 nucleotides: TGTGCCAGCAGCCAAGGGAACGAAGGGGATCATACGTACTTC. As protein: CASSQGNEGDHTYF. The rearrangement joins TRBV3-1 (or the pseudogene TRBV3-2) to TRBJ2-5; a weak D match, TRBD1 (5 bases). In germline, CDR1 is LGHDT, CDR2 YNNKEL (reference sequence). The germline V and J ends were trimmed by 1 base and 13 bases, with 19 bases remaining between them. The length of the CDR3 is 14 residues.

The chain links TRBV7-9 to TRBJ1-4; D unresolved. Trimming removed 2 bases at V and 4 bases at J, with 5 bases between. Germline V gene sequence: CDR1 SEHNR, CDR2 FQNEAQ (reference sequence). CDR3 length: 13 amino acids. The DNA for the CDR3 is TGTGCCAGCAGCTTACAGGTTAATGAAAAACTGTTTTTT. It specifies CASSLQVNEKLFF.

This clone showed up just a few times. The gene calls are TRBV5-1 and TRBJ2-7; 10 nucleotides align to TRBD2. Losses at the gene ends were 4 bases for V and 7 bases for J; bases not matched to a gene: 11. CDR1 is SGHRS and CDR2 is YFSETQ in the germline V gene. The CDR3 is 15 residues long. The CDR3 spells CASSTPSGGLEEQYF. The CDR3 DNA follows: TGCGCCAGCAGCACCCCTAGCGGGGGCTTGGAAGAGCAGTACTTC.

The rearrangement links TRBV2 to TRBJ1-5; D is uncertain. Germline V gene lookup returns CDR1 SNHLY and CDR2 FYNNEI. The CDR3 sequence is 13 residues long. The V and J ends lost 8 bases and 5 bases respectively, with 13 bases between them. The CDR3 nucleotides are TGTGCCAGCGGTTGGGCAATGGATCAGCCCCAGCATTTT. Residues: CASGWAMDQPQHF.

DNA for the CDR3: TGTGCCAGCAGCCGTGATTTGACAGTCTCCTATGGCTACACCTTC. This codes for CASSRDLTVSYGYTF. The rearrangement uses TRBV3-1 (or the pseudogene TRBV3-2) and TRBJ1-2; a weak D match, TRBD1 (5 bases). In germline, CDR1 is LGHDT, CDR2 YNNKEL (reference sequence). This CDR3 region has 15 residues. Trimming stripped 4 bases from V and 4 bases from J, with 16 bases between.

The gene calls are TRBV4-1 and TRBJ2-2, with 10 bases matching TRBD2. Germline-derived CDR1 and CDR2 are MGHRA and YSYEKL. The CDR3 is 14 residues long. Germline trimming cut 6 bases from V and 7 bases from J; bases unmatched to any gene: 5. The CDR3 coding sequence is TGCGCCAGCAGAACGCTAGCGGGGGTCGGGGAGCTGTTTTTT. Translating it yields CASRTLAGVGELFF.

This chain connects TRBV7-9 to TRBJ1-3; unclear D gene. Trimming cost V 6 bases and J 0 bases, with 15 bases left between them. There are 16 residues in the CDR3. Germline V lookup: CDR1 SEHNR, CDR2 FQNEAQ (reference sequence). CDR3 in DNA: TGTGCCAGCAGTCGACCTGACGGAGACTCTGGAAACACCATATATTTT. It translates to CASSRPDGDSGNTIYF.

The chain recombines TRBV12-5 with TRBJ2-5, with no clear D. CDR3 length: 13 residues. Germline-derived CDR1 and CDR2 are LGHNT and FRNRAP. V lost 8 bases to trimming and J lost 1 base, with 11 bases between them. The CDR3 nucleotides are TGTGCTAGTTCTGCTCCGTCCCAAGAGACCCAGTACTTC. Translating it yields CASSAPSQETQYF.

The V and J genes are TRBV7-6 and TRBJ1-2, with no clear D. The germline V and J ends were trimmed by 1 base and 8 bases, with 14 bases remaining between them. The CDR3 covers 14 residues. Germline CDR1 reads SGHVS; CDR2 reads FNYEAQ. CDR3 DNA sequence: TGTGCCAGCAGCTTAGAAGGCCCCCTGGGAGGCTACACCTTC. Encoded protein: CASSLEGPLGGYTF.

The gene calls are TRBV5-4 and TRBJ2-2; D might be TRBD2 (5 bases). Trimming left V 6 bases short and J 4 bases short, with 7 bases between. The germline CDR1 and CDR2 sequences are SGHNT and YYREEE (reference sequence). The CDR3 runs to 12 residues. The CDR3 reads CASMGVTGELFF. CDR3 coding DNA: TGTGCCAGCATGGGAGTCACCGGGGAGCTGTTTTTT.

This chain uses TRBV7-9 with TRBJ2-2, with D perhaps matching TRBD1 (5 bases). Trimming stripped 3 bases from V and 4 bases from J, with 6 bases between. The CDR3 consists of 13 residues. Germline CDR1 is SEHNR and CDR2 is FQNEAQ (reference sequence). CDR3 in amino acids: CASSFDSTGELFF. The CDR3, as DNA: TGTGCCAGCAGCTTTGACAGCACCGGGGAGCTGTTTTTT. The whole variable domain, filled in from reference TRBV7-9 and TRBJ2-2, reads DTGVSQNPRHKITKRGQNVTFRCDPISEHNRLYWYRQTLGQGPEFLTYFQNEAQLEKSRLLSDRFSAERPKGSFSTLEIQRTEQGDSAMYLCASSFDSTGELFFGEGSRLTVL.

This chain connects TRBV6-2 or TRBV6-3 to TRBJ1-6, with 7 bases fitting TRBD1. V dropped 2 bases and J dropped 4; count of bases not matched to a gene: 2. The CDR3 has 15 residues. Germline CDR1 is MNHEY and CDR2 is SVGEGT. CDR3 bases: TGTGCCAGCAGTTACGGGGGACAGTATAATTCACCCCTCCACTTT. It specifies CASSYGGQYNSPLHF.

CDR3 nucleotide sequence: TGTGCCAGTAGACCCGGACATGGGGCAACTAATGAAAAACTGTTTTTT. Residues: CASRPGHGATNEKLFF. This chain connects TRBV19 to TRBJ1-4; TRBD1 is a possible D gene (5 bases). The CDR3 is made up of 16 amino acids. Germline V gene lookup returns CDR1 LNHDA and CDR2 SQIVND (reference sequence). Between the trimmed V and J ends, which lost 6 bases and 0 bases, there was a span of 14 bases.

The rearrangement joins TRBV9 to TRBJ2-2, with 9 bases lining up with TRBD1. Germline lookup yields CDR1 SGDLS and CDR2 YYNGEE. The CDR3 has 15 amino acids. V lost 3 bases, J lost 4 bases, and 4 bases stayed unmatched. CDR3 region: CASSDRGRATGELFF. DNA of the CDR3: TGTGCCAGCAGCGACAGGGGGCGGGCCACCGGGGAGCTGTTTTTT.

This clone was seen just once. The chain joins TRBV5-6 to TRBJ1-1; the D is unclear. Germline loops: CDR1 SGHDT, CDR2 YYEEEE. V was cut by 5 bases and J by 0 bases, with 14 bases left in between. The CDR3 contains 15 residues. As DNA, the CDR3 is TGTGCCAGCAGACTGAGGGCCTTAATGAACACTGAAGCTTTCTTT. It translates to CASRLRALMNTEAFF.

This rearrangement joins TRBV27 to TRBJ1-3; 8 positions match TRBD1. From germline, CDR1 is MNHEY and CDR2 SMNVEV (reference sequence). V shed 5 bases and J 4 bases; nucleotides not matched to a gene: 4. This CDR3 has 14 residues. The CDR3 DNA follows: TGTGCCAGCAGTCTAGGACAGGGAGGAAACACCATATATTTT. Amino acid sequence: CASSLGQGGNTIYF.

This clone was counted a single time. This sequence joins TRBV29-1 and TRBJ1-2; a possible D gene is TRBD1 (5 bases). Germline-derived CDR1 and CDR2 are SQVTM and ANQGSEA. This CDR3 has 13 residues. V lost 2 bases, J lost 1 base, and 8 bases lay in between. CDR3 nucleotide sequence: TGCAGCGTTGAACTAGACAGTAACTATGGCTACACCTTC. Translated: CSVELDSNYGYTF.

This clone was seen a few times. The chain combines TRBV7-9 with TRBJ1-1, with a tentative D call TRBD1 (6 bases). The CDR3 is 18 amino acids. CDR1 is SEHNR, CDR2 FQNEAQ, per germline (reference sequence). V lost 5 bases, J lost 7 bases, and 29 bases lay in between. In DNA, the CDR3 is TGTGCCAGCAGCCAAAAAGTTGGGGGGGCAGGAATGCTGGGTGAAGCTTTCTTT. Its translation is CASSQKVGGAGMLGEAFF.

The rearrangement links TRBV27 to TRBJ2-1, with TRBD2 identical over 14 bases. Germline CDR1 is MNHEY and CDR2 is SMNVEV (reference sequence). The CDR3 extends over 16 amino acids. With 8 bases clipped from V and 0 bases from J, the junction kept 3 bases outside the gene matches. The CDR3 bases are TGTGCCAGCCGGACTAGCGGGGGGAGCTCCTACAATGAGCAGTTCTTC. This codes for CASRTSGGSSYNEQFF.

DNA for the CDR3: TGCGCCAGCAGCTTCGGACAGGGTTCGAGGGAGCAGTACTTC. Protein product: CASSFGQGSREQYF. The J gene is TRBJ2-7, the V gene TRBV5-1, with TRBD1 matching 8 bases. CDR3 length: 14 amino acids. V gave up 2 bases and J gave up 7 bases; unmatched junction bases: 8. The germline gives CDR1 SGHRS, CDR2 YFSETQ.

The gene calls are TRBV3-1 (or the pseudogene TRBV3-2) and TRBJ2-1; D may be TRBD1 (6 bases). Trimming removed 5 bases at V and 0 bases at J, with 23 bases between. Germline CDR1 is LGHDT and CDR2 is YNNKEL (reference sequence). This CDR3 is built from 19 residues. The CDR3 protein is CASSVRPGAAAISYNEQFF. The CDR3 DNA follows: TGTGCCAGCAGCGTTCGACCAGGGGCGGCGGCGATCTCCTACAATGAGCAGTTCTTC.